A selection of T cell receptor beta chains follows, all from one sample in a study of shared clonotypes between healthy human individuals. Only in-frame clones appear in the TCRdb table, and some are missing; sequencing was by immunoSEQ multiplex PCR. The data show 1,500,000 or so clones, just under 99% seen once. The sample consisted of naive CD4+ T cells sorted from blood. These TCRs come from a man aged 30 to 39 in good health. Each CDR3 is given with its conserved first and last residue. D genes are given only for firm matches. Clone size is shown for a subset of rows, as once, few, many or a class of expanded clone.

>-|TRBJ1-1|-|TRBV9
TGTGCCAGCAGCAAGGCAGCGAAAATGAACACTGAAGCTTTCTTT
CASSKAAKMNTEAFF
>-|TRBJ1-2|TRBD1|TRBV28
TGTGCCAGCAACTCCCTTCCAGGGGGGGGTCATAGCTACACCTTC
CASNSLPGGGHSYTF
>-|TRBJ2-3|-|TRBV14
TGTGCCAGCAGCCAAGATGTCCTTAGGGGCCGAGGCACAGATACGCAGTATTTT
CASSQDVLRGRGTDTQYF
>-|TRBJ1-3|TRBD1|TRBV7-9
TGTGCCAGCAAGGCCTGGACAGGGGGCTACGTTGATGGAAACACCATATATTTT
CASKAWTGGYVDGNTIYF
>-|TRBJ1-4|-|TRBV5-3
TGTGCCAGAAGTCTGGGAAGTCCTAATGAAAAACTGTTTTTT
CARSLGSPNEKLFF
>-|TRBJ2-2|-|TRBV10-3
TGTGCCTCCAAACTTGTGGGCGCGGCCGGGGAGCTGTTTTTT
CASKLVGAAGELFF
>-|TRBJ1-2|-|TRBV7-9
TGTGCCAGCAGCTCGATTGGGACCGCGTCCAGACCCGGCTATGGCTACACCTTC
CASSSIGTASRPGYGYTF
>-|TRBJ2-1|-|TRBV6-5
TGTGCCAGCACCGATCCCCTCGGAGGCTCGTTCTTC
CASTDPLGGSFF
>once|TRBJ2-5|TRBD2|TRBV14
TGTGCCAGCAGCCGCGGGCCGGGGACTAAGCGCTTGCCGGAGACCCAGTACTTC
CASSRGPGTKRLPETQYF
>-|TRBJ2-1|TRBD2|TRBV9
TGTGCCAGCAGCCCCTGGTTAGCGGGAGTTTCCTACAATGAGCAGTTCTTC
CASSPWLAGVSYNEQFF
>once|TRBJ1-2|TRBD1|TRBV27
TGTGCCAGCAGTATCCACAGGGGCCCGCTACTAAACTATGGCTACACCTTC
CASSIHRGPLLNYGYTF
>-|TRBJ2-1|-|TRBV7-7
TGTGCTAGCAGCTCAACTGGGGATAGTCGCTCCTACAATGAGCAGTTCTTC
CASSSTGDSRSYNEQFF
>-|TRBJ1-1|TRBD1|TRBV19
TGTGCCAGTAGTATTTGGCAGGGGGCTGAAGCTTTCTTT
CASSIWQGAEAFF
>-|TRBJ2-7|-|TRBV9
TGTGCCAGCAGCCGCACCGGGGTGAAAGGCTACGAGCAGTACTTC
CASSRTGVKGYEQYF
>-|TRBJ2-7|-|TRBV7-8
TGTGCCAGCAGCTTAAGGCTAGCTCCCTACGAGCAGTACTTC
CASSLRLAPYEQYF
>-|TRBJ1-3|-|TRBV5-4
TGTGCCAGCAGCTTGGCGGACTCTGGAAACACCATATATTTT
CASSLADSGNTIYF
>-|TRBJ2-1|TRBD2|TRBV30
TGTGCCTGGAGTGCGACTAGCGTGCATGAGCAGTTCTTC
CAWSATSVHEQFF
>-|TRBJ1-5|-|TRBV27
TGTGCCAGCAGTTTATGGGGGGTCGTAGGCAATCAGCCCCAGCATTTT
CASSLWGVVGNQPQHF
>-|TRBJ1-5|-|TRBV28
TGTGCCAGCAGTCCGTCACTCGGGGTCCCGGCGGGGCATTTT
CASSPSLGVPAGHF
>-|TRBJ2-1|-|TRBV11-3
TGTGCCAGCAGCTCCTTAAATGAGCAGTTCTTC
CASSSLNEQFF
>-|TRBJ2-7|TRBD2|TRBV19
TGTGCCAGCTCGGAGCGGGAGGGCCGGTACGAGCAGTACTTC
CASSEREGRYEQYF
>-|TRBJ2-1|-|TRBV7-3
TGTGCCAGCAGCTTAATCCCCAGGGGACTTGGCAATGAGCAGTTCTTC
CASSLIPRGLGNEQFF
>-|TRBJ1-4|-|TRBV4-1
TGCGCCAGCAGCCACTGGACACTACTTACAACTAATGAAAAACTGTTTTTT
CASSHWTLLTTNEKLFF
>-|TRBJ1-2|TRBD1|TRBV29-1
TGCAAAATCCGGGACAGCCTCTATGGCTACACCTTC
CKIRDSLYGYTF
>once|TRBJ1-4|-|TRBV6-6
TGTGCCAGCAGCTCCTATGGGGGCGGTAATGAAAAACTGTTTTTT
CASSSYGGGNEKLFF
>-|TRBJ2-7|-|TRBV5-4
TGTGCCAGCAGCTCGCGGGACACCGCCTACGAGCAGTACTTC
CASSSRDTAYEQYF
>once|TRBJ2-3|-|TRBV7-2
TGTGCCAGCAGCCAAGATCGCACAGATACGCAGTATTTT
CASSQDRTDTQYF
>-|TRBJ2-3|TRBD2|TRBV9
TGTGCCAGCAGCGTTCGGCGGGAGGCAGATACGCAGTATTTT
CASSVRREADTQYF
>-|TRBJ2-1|TRBD2|TRBV5-4
TGTGCCAGCAGCCCCAATAGTGGGAGGGCCAATAGGGAGCAGTTCTTC
CASSPNSGRANREQFF
>-|TRBJ1-5|TRBD1|TRBV10-1
TGCGCCAGCAGTGAACAGGGGAACAATCAGCCCCAGCATTTT
CASSEQGNNQPQHF
>-|TRBJ2-1|TRBD2|TRBV7-2
TGTGCCAGCAGCTTAGAATTCCAGCGGGGGCTTTTCTACAATGAGCAGTTCTTC
CASSLEFQRGLFYNEQFF
>-|TRBJ1-1|-|TRBV7-9
TGTGCCAGTCAAGGGGTTCCGAACACTGAAGCTTTCTTT
CASQGVPNTEAFF
>-|TRBJ2-1|TRBD2|TRBV28
TGTGCCAGCAGTCCCCTAGCGGGAGGGGGCAATGAGCAGTTCTTC
CASSPLAGGGNEQFF
>-|TRBJ2-3|-|TRBV29-1
TGCAGCGTTCTTGGAGGGGGAGGGAGAACAGATACGCAGTATTTT
CSVLGGGGRTDTQYF
>-|TRBJ2-7|TRBD2|TRBV27
TGTGCCAGCAGTCCCCTACTAGCGGGAGGACCCTACGAGCAGTACTTC
CASSPLLAGGPYEQYF
>-|TRBJ2-7|-|TRBV27
TGTGCCAGCAGGGGGGTGACAGGCTCCGAGCAGTACTTC
CASRGVTGSEQYF
>-|TRBJ2-5|-|TRBV14
TGTGCCAGCCGGCAGGAGACCCAGTACTTC
CASRQETQYF
>once|TRBJ1-2|-|TRBV5-6
TGTGCCAGCAGCTCGGGACTGGATCTATTTTATGGCTACACCTTC
CASSSGLDLFYGYTF
>-|TRBJ2-7|TRBD1|TRBV7-9
TGTGCCAGCAGCTTTCAGGGGGATTGGTCCTACGAGCAGTACTTC
CASSFQGDWSYEQYF
>-|TRBJ2-7|TRBD2|TRBV7-6
TGTGCCAGCAGCTTGGCAAGACTAGCTAAGCAGTACTTC
CASSLARLAKQYF
>-|TRBJ2-5|TRBD1|TRBV18
TGTGCCAGCTCACCACGCGGGACAGGGATGGACGAGACCCAGTACTTC
CASSPRGTGMDETQYF
>-|TRBJ1-3|-|TRBV6-6
TGTGCCAGCAGTGCTTCGAGGGGAAACACCATATATTTT
CASSASRGNTIYF
>-|TRBJ2-1|-|TRBV27
TGTGCCAGCAGTCAATCCGCGTGGGGTGAGCAGTTCTTC
CASSQSAWGEQFF
>-|TRBJ2-2|TRBD2|TRBV5-1
TGCGCCAGCAGCTCGGGACTAGCGGGACCGAACACCGGGGAGCTGTTTTTT
CASSSGLAGPNTGELFF
>-|TRBJ2-2|-|TRBV2
TGTGCCAGCACCAGGGACAAGGTCACCGGGGAGCTGTTTTTT
CASTRDKVTGELFF
>-|TRBJ1-1|TRBD1|TRBV29-1
TGCAGCGTTCGAAGAGGGGGTTTTGTCCGGGACAGCACTGAAGCTTTCTTT
CSVRRGGFVRDSTEAFF
>-|TRBJ1-2|-|TRBV30
TGTGCCTGGAGTGCCGGGGCGAAGGGCTACACCTTC
CAWSAGAKGYTF
>-|TRBJ2-7|-|TRBV5-1
TGCGCCAGCAGCTTGGCTAACTCGGGTAGGGACGAGCAGTACTTC
CASSLANSGRDEQYF
>-|TRBJ1-4|-|TRBV6-5
TGTGCCAGCCCTTGGGCAACTAATGAAAAACTGTTTTTT
CASPWATNEKLFF
>-|TRBJ1-5|-|TRBV28
TGTGCCAGCAGTGGGAGCTTGTTTGAGCCCCAGCATTTT
CASSGSLFEPQHF
>-|TRBJ2-5|TRBD2|TRBV2
TGTGCCAGCAGGTGGACTAGCGGGAGTCCGGAGACCCAGTACTTC
CASRWTSGSPETQYF
>-|TRBJ2-1|TRBD2|TRBV18
TGTGCCAGCTCACCACCATCCAGGGCACGGGAGGGCCGCGATGAGCAGTTCTTC
CASSPPSRAREGRDEQFF
>-|TRBJ2-7|TRBD2|TRBV10-3
TGTGCCATCAGTGAGGGACTAGCGCTATCCTACGAGCAGTACTTC
CAISEGLALSYEQYF
>-|TRBJ2-7|-|TRBV10-3
TGTGCCATCAGTGAGTCCGGGCTGGGGGCCCCCGGGAAGCAGTACTTC
CAISESGLGAPGKQYF